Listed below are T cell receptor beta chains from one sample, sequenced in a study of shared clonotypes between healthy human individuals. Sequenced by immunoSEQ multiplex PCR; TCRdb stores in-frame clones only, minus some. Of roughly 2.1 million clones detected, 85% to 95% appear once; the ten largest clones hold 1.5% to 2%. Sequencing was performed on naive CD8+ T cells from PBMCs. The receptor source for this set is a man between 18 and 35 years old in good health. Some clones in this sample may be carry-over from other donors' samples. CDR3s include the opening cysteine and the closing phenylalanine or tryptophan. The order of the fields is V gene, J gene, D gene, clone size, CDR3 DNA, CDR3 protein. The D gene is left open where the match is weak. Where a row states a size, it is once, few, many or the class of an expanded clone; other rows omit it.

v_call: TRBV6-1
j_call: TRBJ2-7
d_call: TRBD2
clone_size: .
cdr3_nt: TGTGCCAGCAGTGAGGTAGGGGAGGGTCCCGAGCAGTACTTC
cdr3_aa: CASSEVGEGPEQYF

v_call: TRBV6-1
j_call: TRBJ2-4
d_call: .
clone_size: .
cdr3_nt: TGTGCCAGCAGTGAACTTCCAGGGTCCATTCAGTACTTC
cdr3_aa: CASSELPGSIQYF

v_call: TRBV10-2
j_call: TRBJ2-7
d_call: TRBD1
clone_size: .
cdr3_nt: TGCGCCACCACCCCACCGGGACAGGGTGTGAGCCCTGAGCAGTACTTC
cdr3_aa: CATTPPGQGVSPEQYF

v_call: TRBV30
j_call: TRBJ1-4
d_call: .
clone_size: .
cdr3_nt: TGTGCCTGGAGTGTACTCCGAACACTGAATAATGAAAAACTGTTTTTT
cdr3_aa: CAWSVLRTLNNEKLFF

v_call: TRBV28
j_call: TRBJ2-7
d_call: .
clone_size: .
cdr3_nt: TGTGCCAGCAGCACGTACCAGGAATCCTACGAGCAGTACTTC
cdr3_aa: CASSTYQESYEQYF

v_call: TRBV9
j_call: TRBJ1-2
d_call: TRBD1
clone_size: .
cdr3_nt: TGTGCCAGCAGCTCGCGACAGGGCCCCTATGGCTACACCTTC
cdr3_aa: CASSSRQGPYGYTF

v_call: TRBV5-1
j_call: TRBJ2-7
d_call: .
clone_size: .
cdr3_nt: TGCGCCAGCAGCCTCCGCGCCGGGACACCCTCCTACGAGCAGTACTTC
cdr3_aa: CASSLRAGTPSYEQYF

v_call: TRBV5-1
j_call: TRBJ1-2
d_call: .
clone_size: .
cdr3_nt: TGCGCCAGCAGCTTGTGGGACGAAGGGTTTCTAAATCATGGCTACACCTTC
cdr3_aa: CASSLWDEGFLNHGYTF

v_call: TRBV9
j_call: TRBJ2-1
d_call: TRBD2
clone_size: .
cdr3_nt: TGTGCCAGCAGCGTAGGTCGAGGACTAGCGGGAGTTTACAATGAGCAGTTCTTC
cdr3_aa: CASSVGRGLAGVYNEQFF

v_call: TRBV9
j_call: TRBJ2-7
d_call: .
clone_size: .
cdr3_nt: TGTGCCAGCAGCAGAGGGGGTGGCGGCGAGCAGTACTTC
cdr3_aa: CASSRGGGGEQYF

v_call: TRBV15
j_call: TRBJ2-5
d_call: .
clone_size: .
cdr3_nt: TGTGCCACCAGGCGCAATCGCGACACCGGTCCGATGGACTTC
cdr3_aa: CATRRNRDTGPMDF

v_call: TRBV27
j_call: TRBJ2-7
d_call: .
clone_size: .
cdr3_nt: TGTGCCAGCAGTTTATCAGGGGTCGGCTCCTACGAGCAGTACTTC
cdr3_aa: CASSLSGVGSYEQYF

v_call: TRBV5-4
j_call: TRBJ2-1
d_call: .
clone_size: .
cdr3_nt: TGTGCCAGCAGCCCGCCTTCGAAAAGCTCCTACAATGAGCAGTTCTTC
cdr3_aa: CASSPPSKSSYNEQFF

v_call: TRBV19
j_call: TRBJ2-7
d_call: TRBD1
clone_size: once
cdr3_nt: TGTGCCAGTAGTATAGGGACAGGTGCCCCCTACGAGCAGTACTTC
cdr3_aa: CASSIGTGAPYEQYF

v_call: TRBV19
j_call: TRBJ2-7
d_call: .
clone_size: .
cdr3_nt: TGTGCCAGTAGTCCCCGTGGCGGTACCTACGAGCAGTACTTC
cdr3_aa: CASSPRGGTYEQYF

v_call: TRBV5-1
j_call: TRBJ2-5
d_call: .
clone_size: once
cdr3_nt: TGCGCCAGCATAGCGCAGCCAGAGACCCAGTACTTC
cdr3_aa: CASIAQPETQYF

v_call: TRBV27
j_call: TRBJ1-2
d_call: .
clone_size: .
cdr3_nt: TGTGCCAGCAGTTTAAGGGGGGGAAGTCGATATGGCTACACCTTC
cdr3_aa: CASSLRGGSRYGYTF

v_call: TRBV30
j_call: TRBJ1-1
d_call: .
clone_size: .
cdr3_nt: TGTGCCTGGAAGTCAGGGATAATCATGAACACTGAAGCTTTCTTT
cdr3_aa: CAWKSGIIMNTEAFF

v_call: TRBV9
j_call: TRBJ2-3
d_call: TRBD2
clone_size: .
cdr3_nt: TGTGCCAGCAGCGGTGCCTTACTAGCGCTCGCAGATACGCAGTATTTT
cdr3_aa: CASSGALLALADTQYF

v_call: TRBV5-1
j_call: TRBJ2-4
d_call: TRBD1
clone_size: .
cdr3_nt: TGCGCCAGCAGCTTGTTTAGGGACAGCGAAACCAAAAACATTCAGTACTTC
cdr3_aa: CASSLFRDSETKNIQYF

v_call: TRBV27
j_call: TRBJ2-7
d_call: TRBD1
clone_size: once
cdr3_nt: TGTGCCAGCAGTCCCCGACAGGGCAAAGAGCAGTACTTC
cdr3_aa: CASSPRQGKEQYF

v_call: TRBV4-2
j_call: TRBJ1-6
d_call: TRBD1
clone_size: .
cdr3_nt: TGTGCCAGCAGCCAAGCAGCCGGGACAGGCGATTCACCCCTCCACTTT
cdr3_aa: CASSQAAGTGDSPLHF

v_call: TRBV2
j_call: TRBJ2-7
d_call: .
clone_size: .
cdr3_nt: TGTGCCAGCAGTGAGTTGGCCCCGTTATCCTACGAGCAGTACTTC
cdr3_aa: CASSELAPLSYEQYF

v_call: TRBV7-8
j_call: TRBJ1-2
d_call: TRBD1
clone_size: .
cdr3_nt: TGTGCCAGCAGCTTGGGTAGGACAGGGTATTATGGCTACACCTTC
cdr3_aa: CASSLGRTGYYGYTF

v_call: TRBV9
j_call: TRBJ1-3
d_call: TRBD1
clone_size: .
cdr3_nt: TGTGCCAGCAGCCCTACAGGGGGCGGAGGAAACACCATATATTTT
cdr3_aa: CASSPTGGGGNTIYF

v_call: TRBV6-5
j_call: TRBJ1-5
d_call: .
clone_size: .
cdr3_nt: TGTGCCAGCAGCCCAATAGGGGGTCAGCCCCAGCATTTT
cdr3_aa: CASSPIGGQPQHF

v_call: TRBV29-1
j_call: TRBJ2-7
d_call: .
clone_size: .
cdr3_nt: TGCAGCGTCCGGGACTACGAGCAGTACTTC
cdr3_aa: CSVRDYEQYF

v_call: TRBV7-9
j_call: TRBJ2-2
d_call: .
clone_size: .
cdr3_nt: TGTGCCAGCAGAACCATCACGGGACCACCAAATACCGGGGAGCTGTTTTTT
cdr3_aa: CASRTITGPPNTGELFF

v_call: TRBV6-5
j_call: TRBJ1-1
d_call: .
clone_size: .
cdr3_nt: TGTGCCAGCAGAAAAAGTTATCGGAACACTGAAGCTTTCTTT
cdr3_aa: CASRKSYRNTEAFF

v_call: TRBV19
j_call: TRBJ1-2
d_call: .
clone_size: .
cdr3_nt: TGTGCCAGTAGTATGTCCCTACTTGGGTCTGATGGCTACACCTTC
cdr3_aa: CASSMSLLGSDGYTF

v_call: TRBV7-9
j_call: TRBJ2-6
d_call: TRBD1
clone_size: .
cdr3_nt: TGTGCCAGCAGCGACCGGGACAGGGGAGCAGGGGCCAACGTCCTGACTTTC
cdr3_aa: CASSDRDRGAGANVLTF

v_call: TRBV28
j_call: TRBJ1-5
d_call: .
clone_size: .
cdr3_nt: TGTGCCAGCAGTTTAGGCTATAGGAGCAATCAGCCCCAGCATTTT
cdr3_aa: CASSLGYRSNQPQHF

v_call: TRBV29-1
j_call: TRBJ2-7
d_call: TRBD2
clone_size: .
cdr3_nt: TGCAGCGTTCACCTAGCGGGAGCTTACGAGCAGTACTTC
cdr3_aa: CSVHLAGAYEQYF

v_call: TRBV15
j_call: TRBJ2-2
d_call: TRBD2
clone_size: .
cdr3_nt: TGTGCCACCAGCTCAATGGGTTGGCTAGCGGGAGCCGGGGAGCTGTTTTTT
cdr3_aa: CATSSMGWLAGAGELFF

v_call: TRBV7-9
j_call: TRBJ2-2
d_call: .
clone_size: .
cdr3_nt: TGTGCCAGCAGCTTAACCAGGGGAGGGCCGGCCGGGGAGCTGTTTTTT
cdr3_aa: CASSLTRGGPAGELFF

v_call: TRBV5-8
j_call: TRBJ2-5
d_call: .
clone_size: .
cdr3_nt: TGTGCCAGCAGCCAGACCCGGACGGAGACCCAGTACTTC
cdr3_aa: CASSQTRTETQYF

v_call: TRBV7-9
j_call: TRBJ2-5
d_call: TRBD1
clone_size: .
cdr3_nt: TGTGCCAGCAGCTTCGGGACAGACCAAGAGACCCAGTACTTC
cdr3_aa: CASSFGTDQETQYF

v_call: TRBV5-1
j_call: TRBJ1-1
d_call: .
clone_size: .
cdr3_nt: TGCGCCAGCAGCTTGAGTACACGCGGCGGGGGCACTGAAGCTTTCTTT
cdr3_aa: CASSLSTRGGGTEAFF

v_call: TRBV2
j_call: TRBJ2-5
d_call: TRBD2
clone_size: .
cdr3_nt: TGTGCCAGCAGGGGGCTCATAGCGGGAGTGGAAGAGACCCAGTACTTC
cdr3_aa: CASRGLIAGVEETQYF

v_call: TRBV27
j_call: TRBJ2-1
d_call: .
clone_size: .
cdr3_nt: TGTGCCAGCAGCGGGAGAGTCAATGAGCAGTTCTTC
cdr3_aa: CASSGRVNEQFF

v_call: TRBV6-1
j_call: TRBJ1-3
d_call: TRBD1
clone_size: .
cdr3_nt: TGTGCCAGCAGTGAAGACAGGGGTCTTGGAAACACCATATATTTT
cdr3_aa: CASSEDRGLGNTIYF

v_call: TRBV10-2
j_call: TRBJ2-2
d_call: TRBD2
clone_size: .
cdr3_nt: TGCGCCAGCAGGACTAAAAGCGGGGTCACCGGGGAGCTGTTTTTT
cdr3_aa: CASRTKSGVTGELFF

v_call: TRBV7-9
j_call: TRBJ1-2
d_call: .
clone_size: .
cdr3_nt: TGTGCCAGCAGCTTAGTTTTGACGGATAACTATGGCTACACCTTC
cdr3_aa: CASSLVLTDNYGYTF

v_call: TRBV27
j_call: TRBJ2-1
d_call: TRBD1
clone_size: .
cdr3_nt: TGTGCCAGCACTCCTTTGACAGGGGGATTTGAGCAGTTCTTC
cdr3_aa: CASTPLTGGFEQFF

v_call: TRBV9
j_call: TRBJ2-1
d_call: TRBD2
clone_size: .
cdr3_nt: TGTGCCAGCAGCGCTAGCGGGAGCATCAATGAGCAGTTCTTC
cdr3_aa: CASSASGSINEQFF

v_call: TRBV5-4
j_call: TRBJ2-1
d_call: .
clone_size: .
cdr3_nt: TGTGCCAGCAGCCAAGGGGGGGGGAAGAATGAGCAGTTCTTC
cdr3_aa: CASSQGGGKNEQFF